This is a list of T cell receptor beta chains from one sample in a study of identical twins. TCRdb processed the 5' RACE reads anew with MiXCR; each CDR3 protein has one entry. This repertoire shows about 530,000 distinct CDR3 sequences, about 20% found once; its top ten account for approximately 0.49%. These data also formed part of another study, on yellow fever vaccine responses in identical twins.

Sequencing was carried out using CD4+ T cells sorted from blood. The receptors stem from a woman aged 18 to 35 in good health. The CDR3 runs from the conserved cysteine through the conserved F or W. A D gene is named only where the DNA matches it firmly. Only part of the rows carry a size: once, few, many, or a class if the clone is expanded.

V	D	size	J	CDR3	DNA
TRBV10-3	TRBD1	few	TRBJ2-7	CAIMGQGASEQYF	TGTGCCATCATGGGACAGGGGGCAAGCGAGCAGTACTTC
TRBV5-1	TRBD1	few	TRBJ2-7	CASSLDGTASYEQYF	TGCGCCAGCAGCTTGGACGGGACAGCAAGCTACGAGCAGTACTTC
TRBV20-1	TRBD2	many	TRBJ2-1	CSVAEGTSRYNEQFF	TGCAGTGTAGCAGAGGGGACTAGCCGGTACAATGAGCAGTTCTTC
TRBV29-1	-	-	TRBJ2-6	CIQCGGKPGANVLTF	TGCATCCAGTGTGGGGGCAAACCTGGGGCCAACGTCCTGACTTTC
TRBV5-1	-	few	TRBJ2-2	CASSLEFENTGELFF	TGCGCCAGCAGCTTGGAATTCGAGAACACCGGGGAGCTGTTTTTT
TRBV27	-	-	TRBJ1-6	CASSPRPQGWDSPLHF	TGTGCCAGCAGTCCGCGCCCTCAGGGGTGGGATTCACCCCTCCACTTT
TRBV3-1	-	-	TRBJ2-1	CASSQEVAGLQFF	TGTGCCAGCAGCCAAGAGGTCGCGGGGCTCCAGTTCTTC
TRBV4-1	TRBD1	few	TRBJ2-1	CASSQEFQGVRNEQFF	TGCGCCAGCAGCCAAGAATTCCAGGGGGTACGCAATGAGCAGTTCTTC
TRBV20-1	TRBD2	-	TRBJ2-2	CSASTGGLAKNTGELFF	TGCAGTGCTAGCACGGGGGGTCTAGCGAAGAACACCGGGGAGCTGTTTTTT
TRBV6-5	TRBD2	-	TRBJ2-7	CASSYSRSGGAYEQYF	TGTGCCAGCAGTTACTCGAGGAGCGGGGGGGCCTACGAGCAGTACTTC
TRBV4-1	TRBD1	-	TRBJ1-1	CASSQDDRAWATEAFF	TGCGCCAGCAGCCAGGATGACAGGGCGTGGGCCACTGAAGCTTTCTTT
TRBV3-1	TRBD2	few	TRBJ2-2	CASRGVAGTGELFF	TGTGCCAGCCGAGGGGTAGCGGGAACCGGGGAGCTGTTTTTT
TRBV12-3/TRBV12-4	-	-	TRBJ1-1	CASNSDNMNTEAFF	TGTGCCAGCAACTCGGACAACATGAACACTGAAGCTTTCTTT
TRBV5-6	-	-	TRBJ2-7	CASSFNRRLHYEQYF	TGTGCCAGCAGCTTCAACCGGAGGCTCCATTACGAGCAGTACTTC
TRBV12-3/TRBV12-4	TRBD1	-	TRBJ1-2	CASGQGRAGYTF	TGTGCCAGCGGACAGGGGCGGGCTGGCTACACCTTC
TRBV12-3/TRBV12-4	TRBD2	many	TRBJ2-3	CASSVLAERPTDTQYF	TGTGCCAGCAGCGTACTAGCGGAGAGACCCACAGATACGCAGTATTTT
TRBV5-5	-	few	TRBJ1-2	CASSPNSYGYTF	TGTGCCAGCAGCCCAAACAGCTATGGCTACACCTTC
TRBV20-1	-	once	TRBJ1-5	CSAARTDNQPQHF	TGCAGTGCTGCCCGGACGGACAATCAGCCCCAGCATTTT
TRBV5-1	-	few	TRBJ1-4	CASQDPTNEKLFF	TGCGCCAGTCAAGATCCAACTAATGAAAAACTGTTTTTT
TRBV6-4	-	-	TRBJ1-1	CASSASGNPEAFF	TGTGCCAGCAGTGCGTCCGGGAACCCTGAAGCTTTCTTT
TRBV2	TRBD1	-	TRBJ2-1	CASKAGTGSNEQFF	TGTGCCAGCAAGGCCGGGACAGGTTCCAATGAGCAGTTCTTC
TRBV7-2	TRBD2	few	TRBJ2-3	CASSLALAGVDTQYF	TGTGCCAGCAGCTTAGCCCTAGCGGGAGTCGATACGCAGTATTTT
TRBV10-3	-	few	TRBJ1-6	CAIRADSYNSPLHF	TGTGCCATCAGGGCGGACTCCTATAATTCACCCCTCCACTTT
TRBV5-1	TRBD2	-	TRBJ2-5	CASSLGWASGQETQYF	TGCGCCAGCAGCTTGGGATGGGCTAGCGGCCAAGAGACCCAGTACTTC
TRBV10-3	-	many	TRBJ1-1	CAISDSQNLDTEAFF	TGTGCCATCAGTGACAGTCAGAACCTTGACACTGAAGCTTTCTTT
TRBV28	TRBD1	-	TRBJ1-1	CASSAAGTGGRTEAFF	TGTGCCAGCAGTGCAGCCGGGACAGGGGGCCGGACTGAAGCTTTCTTT
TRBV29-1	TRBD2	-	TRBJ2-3	CSVASGGTTDTQYF	TGCAGCGTTGCTAGCGGGGGGACCACAGATACGCAGTATTTT
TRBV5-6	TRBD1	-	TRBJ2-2	CASNMRDRGAGELFF	TGTGCCAGCAACATGAGGGACAGGGGGGCCGGGGAGCTGTTTTTT
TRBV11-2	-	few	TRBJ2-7	CASSPDRGAYEQYF	TGTGCCAGCAGCCCGGACCGGGGGGCGTACGAGCAGTACTTC
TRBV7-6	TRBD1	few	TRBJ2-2	CASSSRGNGELFF	TGTGCCAGCAGCTCCAGGGGGAACGGGGAGCTGTTTTTT
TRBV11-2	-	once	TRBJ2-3	CASSLDQVTGPDTQYF	TGTGCCAGCAGCTTAGACCAAGTCACCGGACCAGATACGCAGTATTTT
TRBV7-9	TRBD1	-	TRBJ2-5	CASSHWTGTGKETQYF	TGTGCCAGCAGCCACTGGACCGGGACAGGGAAAGAGACCCAGTACTTC
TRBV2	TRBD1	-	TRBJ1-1	CAEGQAMNTEAFF	TGTGCCGAAGGACAGGCGATGAACACTGAAGCTTTCTTT
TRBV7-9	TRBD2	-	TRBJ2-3	CASTGAGGPTDTQYF	TGTGCCAGCACCGGCGCGGGGGGGCCGACAGATACGCAGTATTTT